This is a list of T cell receptor beta chains from one sample in a study of cytomegalovirus exposure and HLA in healthy donors. Only in-frame clones appear in the TCRdb table, and some are missing; sequencing was by immunoSEQ multiplex PCR. The table records roughly 100,000 clones, 65% to 80% of them present only once. Specimen: PBMCs. The origin of the receptors is a woman aged 18-29 years in good health and CMV-seropositive. Both conserved end residues are part of each CDR3. Each record gives: CDR3 DNA, CDR3 protein, D gene, J gene, clone size, V gene. D genes are given only for firm matches. Part of the rows lack a size; the others show once, few, many or a class for expanded clones.

CDR3 DNA: TGCGCCAGCAGCTTACGACCCACAGGGGAAGGAAGCTTCGGCTACACCTTC
CDR3 protein: CASSLRPTGEGSFGYTF
D gene: TRBD1
J gene: TRBJ1-2
clone size: few
V gene: TRBV5-1

CDR3 DNA: TGTGCCAGCAGTCTCCGAGATCAGGCAGCTTTCTTT
CDR3 protein: CASSLRDQAAFF
D gene: .
J gene: TRBJ1-1
clone size: .
V gene: TRBV27

CDR3 DNA: TGTGCCAGCAGTTGGACAGTTGGGAGTGAAGCTTTCTTT
CDR3 protein: CASSWTVGSEAFF
D gene: .
J gene: TRBJ1-1
clone size: .
V gene: TRBV11-3

CDR3 DNA: TGTGCCAGCATGGATTCGGGGAATCACTCGAATGAGCAGTTCTTC
CDR3 protein: CASMDSGNHSNEQFF
D gene: .
J gene: TRBJ2-1
clone size: few
V gene: TRBV6-4

CDR3 DNA: TGTGCCAGCAGTTACGGACAGGGAGTGGGGGAACTGTTTTTT
CDR3 protein: CASSYGQGVGELFF
D gene: TRBD1
J gene: TRBJ1-4
clone size: .
V gene: TRBV28

CDR3 DNA: TGCGCCAGCAGCTTTGACAGGGGAGGGAACACTGAAGCTTTCTTT
CDR3 protein: CASSFDRGGNTEAFF
D gene: TRBD1
J gene: TRBJ1-1
clone size: .
V gene: TRBV5-1

CDR3 DNA: TGTGCCAGCAGTTTCTATTTCGGGAGTGTGAGTACTGAAGCTTTCTTT
CDR3 protein: CASSFYFGSVSTEAFF
D gene: .
J gene: TRBJ1-1
clone size: few
V gene: TRBV27

CDR3 DNA: TGTGCCAGCAGCCCTCGACAGAGCTCCTACGAGCAGTACTTC
CDR3 protein: CASSPRQSSYEQYF
D gene: .
J gene: TRBJ2-7
clone size: few
V gene: TRBV5-4

CDR3 DNA: TGTGCCAGTAAATTGAGGTCCACTAGCACAGATACGCAGTATTTT
CDR3 protein: CASKLRSTSTDTQYF
D gene: .
J gene: TRBJ2-3
clone size: .
V gene: TRBV19

CDR3 DNA: TGTGCCAGCAGCCCGCGGAGTGAAGCTAGAGAAAAACTGTTTTTT
CDR3 protein: CASSPRSEAREKLFF
D gene: .
J gene: TRBJ1-4
clone size: .
V gene: TRBV11-1

CDR3 DNA: TGTGCCAGCAGCTTAGAACTAGCCACTACCTACGAGCAGTACTTC
CDR3 protein: CASSLELATTYEQYF
D gene: .
J gene: TRBJ2-7
clone size: .
V gene: TRBV7-2

CDR3 DNA: TGTGCCAGCTCATACAGCTATGGCTACACCTTC
CDR3 protein: CASSYSYGYTF
D gene: .
J gene: TRBJ1-2
clone size: .
V gene: TRBV28

CDR3 DNA: TGTGCCAGCAGCTTCCGACTAGCGGGCACCGGGGAGCTGTTTTTT
CDR3 protein: CASSFRLAGTGELFF
D gene: TRBD2
J gene: TRBJ2-2
clone size: .
V gene: TRBV13

CDR3 DNA: TGTGCCAGCAATGGGACACCTAACACTGAAGCTTTCTTT
CDR3 protein: CASNGTPNTEAFF
D gene: .
J gene: TRBJ1-1
clone size: .
V gene: TRBV6-5

CDR3 DNA: TGTGCCAGCGACGGAAGCCAGGGGGAGAATGAGCAGTTCTTC
CDR3 protein: CASDGSQGENEQFF
D gene: TRBD1
J gene: TRBJ2-1
clone size: few
V gene: TRBV7-9

CDR3 DNA: TGCGCCAGCAGCTTATCGACAGACACCTACGAGCAGTACTTC
CDR3 protein: CASSLSTDTYEQYF
D gene: .
J gene: TRBJ2-7
clone size: .
V gene: TRBV5-1

CDR3 DNA: TGTGCTAGTGGTTTGACCCTCGGACAGGGCCCAGATACGCAGTATTTT
CDR3 protein: CASGLTLGQGPDTQYF
D gene: TRBD1
J gene: TRBJ2-3
clone size: .
V gene: TRBV12-5

CDR3 DNA: TGTGCCAGCAGCATAGGGGGCTCGAACACTGAAGCTTTCTTT
CDR3 protein: CASSIGGSNTEAFF
D gene: TRBD1
J gene: TRBJ1-1
clone size: once
V gene: TRBV27

CDR3 DNA: TGTGCCAGCAGCCAACCTGCGGCGGATACGCAGTATTTT
CDR3 protein: CASSQPAADTQYF
D gene: .
J gene: TRBJ2-3
clone size: .
V gene: TRBV4-2

CDR3 DNA: TGTGCCAGCAGCCAGTCCCGGAATATTAGGACAGGGCCCTTAAGCTCCTATAATTCACCCCTCCACTTT
CDR3 protein: CASSQSRNIRTGPLSSYNSPLHF
D gene: TRBD1
J gene: TRBJ1-6
clone size: .
V gene: TRBV4-2

CDR3 DNA: TGTGCCAGCAGGGGGACAGCCATAATGAACACTGAAGCTTTCTTT
CDR3 protein: CASRGTAIMNTEAFF
D gene: TRBD1
J gene: TRBJ1-1
clone size: .
V gene: TRBV6-5

CDR3 DNA: TGTGGGACAGGGGCGAACACTGAAGCTTTCTTT
CDR3 protein: CGTGANTEAFF
D gene: TRBD1
J gene: TRBJ1-1
clone size: .
V gene: TRBV19

CDR3 DNA: TGTGCCAGCAGTTTACTGCAGGGGGTGGCTGTTTGGGGCTACACCTTC
CDR3 protein: CASSLLQGVAVWGYTF
D gene: TRBD1
J gene: TRBJ1-2
clone size: .
V gene: TRBV27

CDR3 DNA: TGTGCCAGCAGCCAAGTGGGACTAGCGGGAGGTATCTACGAGCAGTACTTC
CDR3 protein: CASSQVGLAGGIYEQYF
D gene: TRBD2
J gene: TRBJ2-7
clone size: .
V gene: TRBV4-2

CDR3 DNA: TGTGCCAGCAGTGATAGTTTAGCGGTAGATACGCAGTATTTT
CDR3 protein: CASSDSLAVDTQYF
D gene: .
J gene: TRBJ2-3
clone size: .
V gene: TRBV6-1

CDR3 DNA: TGCGCCCGATCCAGGACAGGGGGTGTGCGCACTGAAGCTTTCTTT
CDR3 protein: CARSRTGGVRTEAFF
D gene: TRBD1
J gene: TRBJ1-1
clone size: .
V gene: TRBV10-1

CDR3 DNA: TGTGCCAGCAGCCCGCGATTAGCGGGGGGCGAAGAAGATACGCAGTATTTT
CDR3 protein: CASSPRLAGGEEDTQYF
D gene: TRBD2
J gene: TRBJ2-3
clone size: once
V gene: TRBV7-8

CDR3 DNA: TGCGCCAGCAGCTTGGTAGCGGAAAGCTCTGGGGCCAACGTCCTGACTTTC
CDR3 protein: CASSLVAESSGANVLTF
D gene: .
J gene: TRBJ2-6
clone size: .
V gene: TRBV5-1

CDR3 DNA: TGTGCCACCAGCAGAGAGGGGGGTCGGAGTCAGCCCCAGCATTTT
CDR3 protein: CATSREGGRSQPQHF
D gene: .
J gene: TRBJ1-5
clone size: once
V gene: TRBV15

CDR3 DNA: TGCGCCAGCAGCTTAGGGCTAGCGGGAGTGTACAATGAGCAGTTCTTC
CDR3 protein: CASSLGLAGVYNEQFF
D gene: TRBD2
J gene: TRBJ2-1
clone size: .
V gene: TRBV5-1

CDR3 DNA: TGCGCCAGCAGCCAAGATGTGAGGGTGGGGGGCTACACCTTC
CDR3 protein: CASSQDVRVGGYTF
D gene: .
J gene: TRBJ1-2
clone size: .
V gene: TRBV4-3

CDR3 DNA: TGTGCCTGGAGTGCCCGTGGAGGGGCGAATCAGCCCCAGCATTTT
CDR3 protein: CAWSARGGANQPQHF
D gene: .
J gene: TRBJ1-5
clone size: .
V gene: TRBV30

CDR3 DNA: TGTGCCAGCAGTCCCCACCGGGGGGGGAACGACAATGAGCAGTTCTTC
CDR3 protein: CASSPHRGGNDNEQFF
D gene: TRBD2
J gene: TRBJ2-1
clone size: .
V gene: TRBV28

CDR3 DNA: TGTGCCAGCAGCTTCCAGGGGAGCGCCGAGCAGTACTTC
CDR3 protein: CASSFQGSAEQYF
D gene: .
J gene: TRBJ2-7
clone size: .
V gene: TRBV7-3

CDR3 DNA: TGTGCCAGCAGTTCCGGGACAGGGGCGTTCACTGAAGCTTTCTTT
CDR3 protein: CASSSGTGAFTEAFF
D gene: TRBD1
J gene: TRBJ1-1
clone size: once
V gene: TRBV28

CDR3 DNA: TGCGCCAGCAGCTTGGGACAGGGTGAAGCTTTCTTT
CDR3 protein: CASSLGQGEAFF
D gene: TRBD1
J gene: TRBJ1-1
clone size: once
V gene: TRBV5-1

CDR3 DNA: TGTGCCAGCAGCGTAGGCAGCTACAATGAGCAGTTCTTC
CDR3 protein: CASSVGSYNEQFF
D gene: .
J gene: TRBJ2-1
clone size: .
V gene: TRBV9

CDR3 DNA: TGCGCCAGCAGCTTTCAACAGGGGCCAACCTACGAGCAGTACTTC
CDR3 protein: CASSFQQGPTYEQYF
D gene: TRBD1
J gene: TRBJ2-7
clone size: once
V gene: TRBV5-1

CDR3 DNA: TGTGCCAGCAGCTGGGGGCCCATGAACACTGAAGCTTTCTTT
CDR3 protein: CASSWGPMNTEAFF
D gene: .
J gene: TRBJ1-1
clone size: few
V gene: TRBV5-4

CDR3 DNA: TGTGCCAGCTCACTCGGGACAGGTGGAGACGAGCAGTACTTC
CDR3 protein: CASSLGTGGDEQYF
D gene: TRBD1
J gene: TRBJ2-7
clone size: .
V gene: TRBV18

CDR3 DNA: TGCGCCAGCAGCCAGGAAGACAGGGTTGTCGAGACCCAGTACTTC
CDR3 protein: CASSQEDRVVETQYF
D gene: TRBD1
J gene: TRBJ2-5
clone size: .
V gene: TRBV4-3

CDR3 DNA: TGCAGCGTTAAGCGGGACTACAATGAGCAGTTCTTC
CDR3 protein: CSVKRDYNEQFF
D gene: TRBD2
J gene: TRBJ2-1
clone size: .
V gene: TRBV29-1

CDR3 DNA: TGTGCCAGCAGCTTGGGGATACCGACAGGGGTCCGATACAATGAGCAGTTCTTC
CDR3 protein: CASSLGIPTGVRYNEQFF
D gene: TRBD1
J gene: TRBJ2-1
clone size: .
V gene: TRBV7-9

CDR3 DNA: TGTGCCAGTTCCCCGGGACAGGGAAGATATGGCTACACCTTC
CDR3 protein: CASSPGQGRYGYTF
D gene: TRBD1
J gene: TRBJ1-2
clone size: .
V gene: TRBV19

CDR3 DNA: TGTGCCAGCTCACCGCTGACAGGATTAGGAGATACGCAGTATTTT
CDR3 protein: CASSPLTGLGDTQYF
D gene: .
J gene: TRBJ2-3
clone size: .
V gene: TRBV18

CDR3 DNA: TGTGCCATCAGTGGACAGGGATGGGGCACCACTGAAGCTTTCTTT
CDR3 protein: CAISGQGWGTTEAFF
D gene: TRBD1
J gene: TRBJ1-1
clone size: .
V gene: TRBV10-3

CDR3 DNA: TGTGCCAGCAGTTACGGGGGGGGACCCTATGGCTACACCTTC
CDR3 protein: CASSYGGGPYGYTF
D gene: .
J gene: TRBJ1-2
clone size: .
V gene: TRBV6-5

CDR3 DNA: TGCAGCGTTGGGGCAGGATCTAACTATGGCTACACCTTC
CDR3 protein: CSVGAGSNYGYTF
D gene: .
J gene: TRBJ1-2
clone size: .
V gene: TRBV29-1

CDR3 DNA: TGCGCCAGCAGTAAGCAGGCAAGCTCCTACAATGAGCAGTTCTTC
CDR3 protein: CASSKQASSYNEQFF
D gene: .
J gene: TRBJ2-1
clone size: .
V gene: TRBV5-1

CDR3 DNA: TGTGCCAGCCTCCAACCCAGGGCGACAGATACGCAGTATTTT
CDR3 protein: CASLQPRATDTQYF
D gene: .
J gene: TRBJ2-3
clone size: few
V gene: TRBV6-6

CDR3 DNA: TGTGCCAGCTCCCAAGCAAACTACGAGCAGTACTTC
CDR3 protein: CASSQANYEQYF
D gene: .
J gene: TRBJ2-7
clone size: .
V gene: TRBV18

CDR3 DNA: TGCAGCGGGGAGCGGAGCCAAGAGACCCAGTACTTC
CDR3 protein: CSGERSQETQYF
D gene: .
J gene: TRBJ2-5
clone size: few
V gene: TRBV29-1

CDR3 DNA: TGTGCCAGCAGGGTCCCGGGACAGGGAATGAACACTGAAGCTTTCTTT
CDR3 protein: CASRVPGQGMNTEAFF
D gene: TRBD1
J gene: TRBJ1-1
clone size: .
V gene: TRBV6-6

CDR3 DNA: TGTGCCAGCAGTGAGAAGATTGGTAGAGAGACCCAGTACTTC
CDR3 protein: CASSEKIGRETQYF
D gene: .
J gene: TRBJ2-5
clone size: .
V gene: TRBV6-1

CDR3 DNA: TGCGCCAGCAGCCGGAACAGGGGGCGGGATGAAGCTTTCTTT
CDR3 protein: CASSRNRGRDEAFF
D gene: TRBD1
J gene: TRBJ1-1
clone size: .
V gene: TRBV4-3

CDR3 DNA: TGTGCCAGTAGTCTAGGGAGGGTCCCCCTGAACACTGAAGCTTTCTTT
CDR3 protein: CASSLGRVPLNTEAFF
D gene: .
J gene: TRBJ1-1
clone size: .
V gene: TRBV19

CDR3 DNA: TGTGCCAGCAGCATCCGGGACAGGCACACCGGGGAGCTGTTTTTT
CDR3 protein: CASSIRDRHTGELFF
D gene: TRBD1
J gene: TRBJ2-2
clone size: .
V gene: TRBV11-2